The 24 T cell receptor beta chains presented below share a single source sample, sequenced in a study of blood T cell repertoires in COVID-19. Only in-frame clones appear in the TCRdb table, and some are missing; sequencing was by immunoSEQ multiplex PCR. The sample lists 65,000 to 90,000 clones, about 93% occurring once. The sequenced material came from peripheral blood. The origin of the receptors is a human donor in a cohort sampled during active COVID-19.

CDR3 nucleotide sequence: TGTGCCAGTAGTATCGTCACCAGGGGAACCTACGAGCAGTACTTC. It specifies CASSIVTRGTYEQYF. The chain joins TRBV19 to TRBJ2-7; possibly TRBD1 for D (6 bases). The germline V gene encodes CDR1 LNHDA and CDR2 SQIVND (reference sequence). This CDR3 region has 15 residues. V was trimmed by 3 bases and J by 2 bases, leaving 14 bases between them.

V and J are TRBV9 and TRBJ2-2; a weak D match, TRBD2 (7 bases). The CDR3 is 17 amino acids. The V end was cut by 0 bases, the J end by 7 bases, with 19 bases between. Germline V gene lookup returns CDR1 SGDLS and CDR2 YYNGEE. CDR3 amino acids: CASSVATERGAYGELFF. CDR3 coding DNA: TGTGCCAGCAGCGTAGCTACAGAACGGGGGGCCTACGGGGAGCTGTTTTTT.

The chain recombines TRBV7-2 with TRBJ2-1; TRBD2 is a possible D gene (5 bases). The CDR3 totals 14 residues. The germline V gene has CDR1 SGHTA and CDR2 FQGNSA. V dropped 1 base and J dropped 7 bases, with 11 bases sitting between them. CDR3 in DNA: TGTGCCAGCAGCTTAGGAATCGGAGGTAATGAGCAGTTCTTC. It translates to CASSLGIGGNEQFF.

The CDR3: CASTQGPYGYTF. For the CDR3, the DNA is TGTGCCAGCACTCAGGGTCCCTATGGCTACACCTTC. J is TRBJ1-2 and V is TRBV3-1 (or the pseudogene TRBV3-2); the D gene is possibly TRBD1 (5 bases). Germline V gives CDR1 LGHDT, CDR2 YNNKEL (reference sequence). This CDR3 is built from 12 residues. Trimming pared 7 bases from V and 4 bases from J, leaving 10 bases between.

CDR3 in amino acids: CASSQGLRREKLFF. The CDR3 DNA follows: TGTGCCAGCAGCCAAGGGTTGAGGAGGGAAAAACTGTTTTTT. The chain has TRBV14 and TRBJ1-4, with D unresolved. Germline loops: CDR1 SGHDN, CDR2 FVKESK. This CDR3 contains 14 residues. V shed 1 base and J shed 8 bases, with 11 bases lying between them.

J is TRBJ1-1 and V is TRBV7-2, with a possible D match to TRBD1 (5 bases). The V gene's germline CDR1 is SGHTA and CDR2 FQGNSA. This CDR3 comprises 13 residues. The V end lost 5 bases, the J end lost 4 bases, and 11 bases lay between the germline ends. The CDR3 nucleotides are TGTGCCAGCAGCGCAGACAGTCTCACTGAAGCTTTCTTT. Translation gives CASSADSLTEAFF.

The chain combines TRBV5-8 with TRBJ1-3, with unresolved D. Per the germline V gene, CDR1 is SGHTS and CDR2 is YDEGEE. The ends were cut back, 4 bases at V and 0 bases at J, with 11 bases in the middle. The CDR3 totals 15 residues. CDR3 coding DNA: TGTGCCAGCAGCCGAGACTTTGACTCTGGAAACACCATATATTTT. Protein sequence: CASSRDFDSGNTIYF.

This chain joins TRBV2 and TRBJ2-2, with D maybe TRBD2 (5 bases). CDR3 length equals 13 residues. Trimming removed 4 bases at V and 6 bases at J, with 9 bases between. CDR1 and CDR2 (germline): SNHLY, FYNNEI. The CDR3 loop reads CASSVLRAGELFF. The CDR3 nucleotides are TGTGCCAGCAGTGTATTGAGGGCCGGGGAGCTGTTTTTT.

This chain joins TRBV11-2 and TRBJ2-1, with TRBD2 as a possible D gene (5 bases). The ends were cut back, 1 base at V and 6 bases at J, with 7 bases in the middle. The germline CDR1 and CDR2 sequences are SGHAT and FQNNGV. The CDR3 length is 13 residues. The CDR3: CASSLGLPNEQFF. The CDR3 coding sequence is TGTGCCAGCAGCTTAGGACTACCCAATGAGCAGTTCTTC.

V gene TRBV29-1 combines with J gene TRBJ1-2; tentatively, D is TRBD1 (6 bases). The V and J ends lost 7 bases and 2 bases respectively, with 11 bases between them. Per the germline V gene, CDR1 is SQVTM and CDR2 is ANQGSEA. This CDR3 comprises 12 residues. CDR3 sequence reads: CSGAQGNYGYTF. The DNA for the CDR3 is TGCAGCGGGGCCCAGGGGAACTATGGCTACACCTTC. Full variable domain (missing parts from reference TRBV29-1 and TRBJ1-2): SAVISQKPSRDICQRGTSLTIQCQVDSQVTMMFWYRQQPGQSLTLIATANQGSEATYESGFVIDKFPISRPNLTFSTLTVSNMSPEDSSIYLCSGAQGNYGYTFGSGTRLTVV.

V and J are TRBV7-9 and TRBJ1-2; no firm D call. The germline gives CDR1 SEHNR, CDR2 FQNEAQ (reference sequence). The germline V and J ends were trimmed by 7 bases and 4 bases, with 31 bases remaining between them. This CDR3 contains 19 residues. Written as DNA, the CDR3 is TGTGCCAGCATGAACGTGAAATCACCGAGCCACCCCCGGGGCTATGGCTACACCTTC. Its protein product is CASMNVKSPSHPRGYGYTF.

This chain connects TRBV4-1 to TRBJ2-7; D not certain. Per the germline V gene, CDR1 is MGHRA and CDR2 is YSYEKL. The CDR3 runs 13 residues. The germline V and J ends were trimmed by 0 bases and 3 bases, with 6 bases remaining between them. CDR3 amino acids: CASSQDRNYEQYF. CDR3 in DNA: TGCGCCAGCAGCCAAGACAGGAACTACGAGCAGTACTTC.

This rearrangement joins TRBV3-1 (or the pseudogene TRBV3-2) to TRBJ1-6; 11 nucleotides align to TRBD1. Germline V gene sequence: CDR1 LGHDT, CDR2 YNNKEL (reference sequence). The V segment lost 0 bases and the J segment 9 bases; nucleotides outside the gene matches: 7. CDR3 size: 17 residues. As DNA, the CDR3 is TGTGCCAGCAGCCAAGATCCCGGGGGGACAGGGGGTTCACCCCTCCACTTT. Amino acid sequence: CASSQDPGGTGGSPLHF.

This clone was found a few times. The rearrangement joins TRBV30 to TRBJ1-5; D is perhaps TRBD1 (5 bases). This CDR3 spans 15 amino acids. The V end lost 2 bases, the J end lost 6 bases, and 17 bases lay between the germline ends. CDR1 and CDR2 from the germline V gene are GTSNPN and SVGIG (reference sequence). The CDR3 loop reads CAWSSTNRWGQPQHF. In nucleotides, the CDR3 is TGTGCCTGGAGTTCGACCAACAGGTGGGGTCAGCCCCAGCATTTT.

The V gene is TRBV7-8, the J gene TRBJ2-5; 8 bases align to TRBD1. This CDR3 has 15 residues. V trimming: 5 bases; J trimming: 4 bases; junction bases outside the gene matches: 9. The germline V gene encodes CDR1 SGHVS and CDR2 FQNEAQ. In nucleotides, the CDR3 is TGTGCCAGCAGCCCCCTTGGGGACAGGATAGAGACCCAGTACTTC. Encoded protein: CASSPLGDRIETQYF.

CDR3 DNA: TGTGCCAGCATCAAGACAGCTGGGTCCCTTATGAACACTGAAGCTTTCTTT. It yields the protein CASIKTAGSLMNTEAFF. V and J are TRBV2 and TRBJ1-1; TRBD1 might be the D (5 bases). V gave up 7 bases and J gave up 0 bases, with 21 bases separating them. The CDR3 is 17 amino acids. The germline CDR1 and CDR2 sequences are SNHLY and FYNNEI.

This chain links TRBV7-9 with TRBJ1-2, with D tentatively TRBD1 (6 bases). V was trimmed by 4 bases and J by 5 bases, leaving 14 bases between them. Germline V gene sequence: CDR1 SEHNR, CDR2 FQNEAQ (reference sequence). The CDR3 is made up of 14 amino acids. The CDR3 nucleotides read TGTGCCAGCAGCTCAGGACAGACTATTTATGGCTACACCTTC. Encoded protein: CASSSGQTIYGYTF.

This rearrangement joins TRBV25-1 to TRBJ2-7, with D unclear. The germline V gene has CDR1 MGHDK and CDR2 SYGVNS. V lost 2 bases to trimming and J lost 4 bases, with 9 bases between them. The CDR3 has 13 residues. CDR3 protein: CASSEETYYEQYF. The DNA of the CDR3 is TGTGCCAGCAGTGAAGAAACCTATTACGAGCAGTACTTC.

CDR3 bases: TGTGCCAGCAGCTTGGTTTCCGGGGTTGATTCACCCCTCCACTTT. This sequence encodes CASSLVSGVDSPLHF. The chain carries TRBV5-6 and TRBJ1-6; D gene ambiguous. The CDR3 totals 15 residues. Germline values: CDR1 SGHDT, CDR2 YYEEEE. V lost 0 bases and J lost 8, with 12 bases in between. Together with reference TRBV5-6 and TRBJ1-6, the CDR3 gives the full variable domain: DAGVTQSPTHLIKTRGQQVTLRCSPKSGHDTVSWYQQALGQGPQFIFQYYEEEERQRGNFPDRFSGHQFPNYSSELNVNALLLGDSALYLCASSLVSGVDSPLHFGNGTRLTVT.

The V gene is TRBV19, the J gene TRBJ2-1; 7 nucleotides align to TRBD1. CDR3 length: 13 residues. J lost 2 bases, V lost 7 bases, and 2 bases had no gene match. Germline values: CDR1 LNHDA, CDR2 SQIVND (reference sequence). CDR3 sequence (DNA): TGTGCCAGTAAGCAGGGGGCCTACAATGAGCAGTTCTTC. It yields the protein CASKQGAYNEQFF.

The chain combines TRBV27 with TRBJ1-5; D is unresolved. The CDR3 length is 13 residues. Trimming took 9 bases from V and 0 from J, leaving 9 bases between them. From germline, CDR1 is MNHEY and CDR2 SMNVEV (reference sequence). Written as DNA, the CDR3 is TGTGCCAGTTCGGTTGTTAGCAATCAGCCCCAGCATTTT. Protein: CASSVVSNQPQHF.

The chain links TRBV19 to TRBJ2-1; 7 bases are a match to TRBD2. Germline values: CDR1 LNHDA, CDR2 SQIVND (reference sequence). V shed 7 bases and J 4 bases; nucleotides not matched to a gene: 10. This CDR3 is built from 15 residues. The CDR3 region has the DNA TGTGCCAGTACCAAAAGTGGGGGGGGTTACAATGAGCAGTTCTTC. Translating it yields CASTKSGGGYNEQFF.

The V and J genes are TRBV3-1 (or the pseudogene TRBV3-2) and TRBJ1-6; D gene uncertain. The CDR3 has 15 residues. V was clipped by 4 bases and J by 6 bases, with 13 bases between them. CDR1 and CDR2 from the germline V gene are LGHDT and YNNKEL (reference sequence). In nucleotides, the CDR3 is TGTGCCAGCAGCCCCAGGCGTACCGGTAATTCACCCCTCCACTTT. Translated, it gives CASSPRRTGNSPLHF.

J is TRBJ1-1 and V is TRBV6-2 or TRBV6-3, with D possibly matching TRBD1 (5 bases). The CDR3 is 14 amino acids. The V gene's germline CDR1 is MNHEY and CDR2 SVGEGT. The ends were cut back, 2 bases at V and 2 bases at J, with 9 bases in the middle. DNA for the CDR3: TGTGCCAGCAGTTACGCGGGGGGAAACACTGAAGCTTTCTTT. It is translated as CASSYAGGNTEAFF.